This is a list of T cell receptor beta chains from one sample in a study of blood T cell repertoires in COVID-19. Sequencing was performed with immunoSEQ multiplex PCR; in TCRdb, only in-frame clones are kept and a portion is missing. Of almost 500,000 clones in the sample, approximately 86% were seen once. Sequenced: PBMCs or T cells enriched from blood (not recorded which). Receptors originate from an older woman who had recovered from COVID-19. Both conserved end residues are part of each CDR3. The D gene is left open where the match is weak. Some rows have no size entry. The others give once, few or many, or a class for an expanded clone.

few TRBD1 TRBJ1-2 TRBV29-1 CSVEDPRQGLGGYTF TGCAGCGTTGAAGATCCCCGACAGGGCCTCGGGGGCTACACCTTC
- TRBD1 TRBJ1-1 TRBV9 CASSVVQGADTEAFF TGTGCCAGCAGCGTGGTACAGGGGGCAGACACTGAAGCTTTCTTT
- TRBD2 TRBJ2-2 TRBV18 CASSPYAAGVTGELFF TGTGCCAGCTCACCCTATGCAGCGGGGGTCACCGGGGAGCTGTTTTTT
- TRBD1 TRBJ2-5 TRBV19 CASSRTGGREETQYF TGTGCCAGTAGTAGGACAGGGGGAAGGGAAGAGACCCAGTACTTC
- - TRBJ1-4 TRBV7-9 CASSPRGTEVEKLFF TGTGCCAGCAGCCCGAGGGGGACCGAGGTTGAAAAACTGTTTTTT
- TRBD1 TRBJ2-2 TRBV2 CASSGDRVFSGELFF TGTGCCAGCAGTGGGGACAGGGTGTTCTCCGGGGAGCTGTTTTTT
- TRBD1 TRBJ1-3 TRBV2 CASRADRGPGNTIYF TGTGCCAGCAGAGCGGACAGGGGGCCCGGAAACACCATATATTTT
- - TRBJ1-5 TRBV2 CASSEDSYNQPQHF TGTGCCAGCAGTGAAGACAGTTACAATCAGCCCCAGCATTTT
- - TRBJ2-1 TRBV1 CTSSPSASGLNSYNEQFF TGCACCAGCAGCCCTTCGGCTAGCGGGTTGAACTCCTACAATGAGCAGTTCTTC
- - TRBJ2-5 TRBV2 CASGQVKETQYF TGTGCCAGCGGGCAGGTCAAAGAGACCCAGTACTTC
- TRBD2 TRBJ2-3 TRBV6-6 CASSRPRALVAGLTDTQYF TGTGCCAGCAGTCGCCCACGGGCTCTTGTAGCGGGCCTCACAGATACGCAGTATTTT
- - TRBJ1-5 TRBV6-5 CASSYPGSSNQPQHF TGTGCCAGCAGTTACCCCGGGTCTAGCAATCAGCCCCAGCATTTT
- TRBD1 TRBJ1-1 TRBV9 CASSVGTGAREAFF TGTGCCAGCAGCGTAGGGACAGGGGCAAGGGAAGCTTTCTTT
- TRBD2 TRBJ2-4 TRBV9 CASSVEASGVNIQYF TGTGCCAGCAGCGTAGAGGCTAGCGGGGTGAACATTCAGTACTTC
- - TRBJ1-3 TRBV10-2 CASSEIRTREGNTIYF TGCGCCAGCAGTGAGATCCGGACTAGGGAGGGAAACACCATATATTTT
- - TRBJ1-1 TRBV5-1 CASTGAWGTEAFF TGCGCCAGCACAGGGGCTTGGGGCACTGAAGCTTTCTTT
- - TRBJ2-2 TRBV9 CASSVVMGTLNTGELFF TGTGCCAGCAGCGTAGTAATGGGGACACTTAACACCGGGGAGCTGTTTTTT
- TRBD1 TRBJ1-4 TRBV5-6 CASSLRTGGVTNEKLFF TGTGCCAGCAGCTTGCGTACAGGGGGCGTAACTAATGAAAAACTGTTTTTT
- TRBD2 TRBJ2-1 TRBV7-6 CASSLIAGGGNEQFF TGTGCCAGCAGCTTAATAGCGGGGGGAGGAAATGAGCAGTTCTTC
- - TRBJ1-2 TRBV6-1 CASSEGNPAGGGYTF TGTGCCAGCAGTGAAGGGAATCCCGCCGGGGGTGGCTACACCTTC
- TRBD1 TRBJ2-6 TRBV6-6 CASSSTGVAGANVLTF TGTGCCAGCAGTTCGACAGGGGTGGCTGGGGCCAACGTCCTGACTTTC
- - TRBJ1-3 TRBV5-1 CASSLGGTFISGNTIYF TGCGCCAGCAGCTTGGGGGGGACATTCATCTCTGGAAACACCATATATTTT
- TRBD1 TRBJ1-2 TRBV28 CASSLPSRGNYGYTF TGTGCCAGCAGTTTACCGAGCAGGGGGAACTATGGCTACACCTTC
- - TRBJ2-6 TRBV2 CAITLQGNSLSGSGANVLTF TGTGCCATCACCCTGCAGGGCAACTCTCTCTCTGGAAGTGGGGCCAACGTCCTGACTTTC
- TRBD1 TRBJ1-3 TRBV27 CASSSRDRRNTIYF TGTGCCAGCAGTTCAAGGGACAGACGAAACACCATATATTTT
- TRBD1 TRBJ1-1 TRBV18 CASSLGDRGTEAFF TGTGCCAGCTCGCTTGGGGACAGGGGGACTGAAGCTTTCTTT